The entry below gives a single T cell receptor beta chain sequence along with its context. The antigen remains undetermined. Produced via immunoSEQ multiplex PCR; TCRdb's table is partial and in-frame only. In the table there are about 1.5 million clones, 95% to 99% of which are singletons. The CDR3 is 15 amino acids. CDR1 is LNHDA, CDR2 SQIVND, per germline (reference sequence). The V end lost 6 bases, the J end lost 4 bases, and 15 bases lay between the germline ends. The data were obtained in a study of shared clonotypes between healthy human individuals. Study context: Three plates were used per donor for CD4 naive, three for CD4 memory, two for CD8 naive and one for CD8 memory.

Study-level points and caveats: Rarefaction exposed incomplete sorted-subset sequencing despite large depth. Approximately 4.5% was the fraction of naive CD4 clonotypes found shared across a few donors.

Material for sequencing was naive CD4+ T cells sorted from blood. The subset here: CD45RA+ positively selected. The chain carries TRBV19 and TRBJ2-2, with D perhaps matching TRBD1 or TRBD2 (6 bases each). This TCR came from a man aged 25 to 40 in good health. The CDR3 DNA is TGTGCCAGTAGCCTCCTAGGGGGAGGCACCGGGGAGCTGTTTTTT. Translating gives CASSLLGGGTGELFF.